Listed below are T cell receptor beta chains from one sample, sequenced in a study of T cells in localized non-small cell lung cancer. TCRdb's table, derived via immunoSEQ multiplex PCR, lists solely in-frame clones and lacks some. The sample gives about 33,000 clones, 85% to 90% of which show up once; around 4.1% is in the top ten. The sample in question was peripheral blood, obtained before any cancer treatment. The receptors derive from a man aged 40 to 69 with stage I lung adenocarcinoma. The CDR3 runs from the conserved cysteine through the conserved F or W. D genes are given only for firm matches. Only some rows state a clone size, as once, few, many or a class for expanded clones.

CDR3nt: TGTGCCATCAGTGAGTCGGGGACGAGAGTTTCTGAAGCTTTCTTT; CDR3aa: CAISESGTRVSEAFF; abundance: -; d_gene: -; v_gene: TRBV10-3; j_gene: TRBJ1-1
CDR3nt: TGCGCCAGCAGTGGGACAGGGCAGTATCGCGCTTTCTTT; CDR3aa: CASSGTGQYRAFF; abundance: once; d_gene: TRBD1; v_gene: TRBV10-1; j_gene: TRBJ1-1
CDR3nt: TGTGCCAGCAGCCTTTCAGGGGTCCCTATGAACACTGAAGCTTTCTTT; CDR3aa: CASSLSGVPMNTEAFF; abundance: -; d_gene: -; v_gene: TRBV9; j_gene: TRBJ1-1
CDR3nt: TGTGCCAGCCGCGTTAGGTACCAGTACTTC; CDR3aa: CASRVRYQYF; abundance: -; d_gene: -; v_gene: TRBV21-1; j_gene: TRBJ2-7
CDR3nt: TGCGCCAGCAGCCGGGAGGGGGGCGCGAACAGCTATGGCTACACCTTC; CDR3aa: CASSREGGANSYGYTF; abundance: -; d_gene: -; v_gene: TRBV5-1; j_gene: TRBJ1-2
CDR3nt: TGTGCCAGCAGCCCAGGGACAGGGCACTATGGCTACACCTTC; CDR3aa: CASSPGTGHYGYTF; abundance: -; d_gene: TRBD1; v_gene: TRBV11-2; j_gene: TRBJ1-2
CDR3nt: TGTGCCAGCAGCGTACGTGGGATGGATTCACCCCTCCACTTT; CDR3aa: CASSVRGMDSPLHF; abundance: few; d_gene: -; v_gene: TRBV9; j_gene: TRBJ1-6
CDR3nt: TGTGCCAGCAGTAACGAGAATAGCAATCAGCCCCAGCATTTT; CDR3aa: CASSNENSNQPQHF; abundance: once; d_gene: -; v_gene: TRBV2; j_gene: TRBJ1-5
CDR3nt: TGTGCCAGTAGTATGTCGACAGGCTATGGCTACACCTTC; CDR3aa: CASSMSTGYGYTF; abundance: few; d_gene: -; v_gene: TRBV19; j_gene: TRBJ1-2
CDR3nt: TGTGCCAGTAGTATAGGGCTTCTAGCGGGGGAAAAGTATTTT; CDR3aa: CASSIGLLAGEKYF; abundance: -; d_gene: TRBD2; v_gene: TRBV19; j_gene: TRBJ2-3
CDR3nt: TGTGCCAGCAGCCGAACAGGGGGGTCTGGAAACACCATATATTTT; CDR3aa: CASSRTGGSGNTIYF; abundance: -; d_gene: TRBD1; v_gene: TRBV7-2; j_gene: TRBJ1-3
CDR3nt: TGTGCCACCAGCCCCCAAACAGGGGCGCAAATCGGAAAGTGGCCCGGGGAGCTGTTTTTT; CDR3aa: CATSPQTGAQIGKWPGELFF; abundance: -; d_gene: TRBD1; v_gene: TRBV15; j_gene: TRBJ2-2
CDR3nt: TGTGCCAGTATTCGAGACAGGGCGAACACTGAAGCTTTCTTT; CDR3aa: CASIRDRANTEAFF; abundance: once; d_gene: TRBD1; v_gene: TRBV19; j_gene: TRBJ1-1
CDR3nt: TGTGCCAGCAGTAACAGAAATAACTATGGCTACACCTTC; CDR3aa: CASSNRNNYGYTF; abundance: -; d_gene: -; v_gene: TRBV5-6; j_gene: TRBJ1-2
CDR3nt: TGTGCCAGTAGACCGAGGTTGGGACGGGTTAACTATGGCTACACCTTC; CDR3aa: CASRPRLGRVNYGYTF; abundance: -; d_gene: -; v_gene: TRBV19; j_gene: TRBJ1-2
CDR3nt: TGTGCCAGCAGTGGGGGCAGGGAAGATACGCAGTATTTT; CDR3aa: CASSGGREDTQYF; abundance: -; d_gene: -; v_gene: TRBV6-1; j_gene: TRBJ2-3
CDR3nt: TGTGCCAGCAGCGTAGCGGGAGGTGGCTACACCTTC; CDR3aa: CASSVAGGGYTF; abundance: -; d_gene: -; v_gene: TRBV9; j_gene: TRBJ1-2
CDR3nt: TGTGCCAGCAGTTACTCGACGGCAGGCACAGATACGCAGTATTTT; CDR3aa: CASSYSTAGTDTQYF; abundance: -; d_gene: -; v_gene: TRBV6-6; j_gene: TRBJ2-3
CDR3nt: TGCGCCAGCAGCTTAGGAGGGGCTGACAATGAGCAGTTCTTC; CDR3aa: CASSLGGADNEQFF; abundance: -; d_gene: -; v_gene: TRBV5-1; j_gene: TRBJ2-1
CDR3nt: TGTGCCAGCAGCCGATTGCGGGGTGGCACTGAAGCTTTCTTT; CDR3aa: CASSRLRGGTEAFF; abundance: -; d_gene: -; v_gene: TRBV27; j_gene: TRBJ1-1
CDR3nt: TGTGCCAGCAGTCCCTCAGGGGCTGGGGATACGCAGTATTTT; CDR3aa: CASSPSGAGDTQYF; abundance: few; d_gene: -; v_gene: TRBV6-4; j_gene: TRBJ2-3
CDR3nt: TGCGCCAGCAGCTTGGAACGATTCCGTACGCAGTATTTT; CDR3aa: CASSLERFRTQYF; abundance: few; d_gene: -; v_gene: TRBV5-1; j_gene: TRBJ2-3
CDR3nt: TGTGCCAGCAGTTTAACGTTGAGGGGGACTACCCCACTACCCGGGACAGAGACTAACTATGGCTACACCTTC; CDR3aa: CASSLTLRGTTPLPGTETNYGYTF; abundance: once; d_gene: TRBD1; v_gene: TRBV27; j_gene: TRBJ1-2
CDR3nt: TGTGCCAGCAGCTTTGGCAGGGTCTTATCTGAAGCTTTCTTT; CDR3aa: CASSFGRVLSEAFF; abundance: -; d_gene: -; v_gene: TRBV5-5; j_gene: TRBJ1-1
CDR3nt: TGTGCCAGCAGCGCCCCGACCTACTATGGCTACACCTTC; CDR3aa: CASSAPTYYGYTF; abundance: -; d_gene: -; v_gene: TRBV6-6; j_gene: TRBJ1-2
CDR3nt: TGTGCCAGCAGCCCCGGGACATCGTATGGCTACACCTTC; CDR3aa: CASSPGTSYGYTF; abundance: -; d_gene: -; v_gene: TRBV5-6; j_gene: TRBJ1-2
CDR3nt: TGTGCCAGTAGTGTCACGGACAGCTCTAACTATGGCTACACCTTC; CDR3aa: CASSVTDSSNYGYTF; abundance: once; d_gene: -; v_gene: TRBV19; j_gene: TRBJ1-2
CDR3nt: TGTGCTAGTGGCCGTGGGACAGGGGCCGACAACGAGCAGTACTTC; CDR3aa: CASGRGTGADNEQYF; abundance: -; d_gene: TRBD1; v_gene: TRBV12-5; j_gene: TRBJ2-7
CDR3nt: TGCGCCAGCAGCTTGGGGACAGGGGGCGTCCTCTATGGCTACACCTTC; CDR3aa: CASSLGTGGVLYGYTF; abundance: -; d_gene: TRBD1; v_gene: TRBV5-1; j_gene: TRBJ1-2
CDR3nt: TGTGCCTGGAGTTTGGGCCTTGCTAGTTCTGCTGATAATTCACCCCTCCACTTT; CDR3aa: CAWSLGLASSADNSPLHF; abundance: -; d_gene: -; v_gene: TRBV30; j_gene: TRBJ1-6
CDR3nt: TGTGCCAGCAGCGTAGAAGAGGGGGCTCCCAATTCACCCCTCCACTTT; CDR3aa: CASSVEEGAPNSPLHF; abundance: -; d_gene: TRBD1; v_gene: TRBV9; j_gene: TRBJ1-6
CDR3nt: TGTGCCAGCAGAAGCAGGGGATCCATGAACACTGAAGCTTTCTTT; CDR3aa: CASRSRGSMNTEAFF; abundance: -; d_gene: -; v_gene: TRBV6-1; j_gene: TRBJ1-1
CDR3nt: TGTGCCAGCAGTGTTTGGGGGTCTGGAAACACCATATATTTT; CDR3aa: CASSVWGSGNTIYF; abundance: once; d_gene: -; v_gene: TRBV2; j_gene: TRBJ1-3
CDR3nt: TGTGCCAGCAGCTCGGGAGGGGACAGCTCGGGGGCCAACGTCCTGACTTTC; CDR3aa: CASSSGGDSSGANVLTF; abundance: -; d_gene: -; v_gene: TRBV9; j_gene: TRBJ2-6
CDR3nt: TGTGCCAGCCGTAAGGGACAGGGATATAATGAAAAACTGTTTTTT; CDR3aa: CASRKGQGYNEKLFF; abundance: -; d_gene: TRBD1; v_gene: TRBV6-6; j_gene: TRBJ1-4
CDR3nt: TGTGCCATCATGAGTCTCGATGGAGATCTTAACTATGGCTACACCTTC; CDR3aa: CAIMSLDGDLNYGYTF; abundance: -; d_gene: -; v_gene: TRBV10-3; j_gene: TRBJ1-2